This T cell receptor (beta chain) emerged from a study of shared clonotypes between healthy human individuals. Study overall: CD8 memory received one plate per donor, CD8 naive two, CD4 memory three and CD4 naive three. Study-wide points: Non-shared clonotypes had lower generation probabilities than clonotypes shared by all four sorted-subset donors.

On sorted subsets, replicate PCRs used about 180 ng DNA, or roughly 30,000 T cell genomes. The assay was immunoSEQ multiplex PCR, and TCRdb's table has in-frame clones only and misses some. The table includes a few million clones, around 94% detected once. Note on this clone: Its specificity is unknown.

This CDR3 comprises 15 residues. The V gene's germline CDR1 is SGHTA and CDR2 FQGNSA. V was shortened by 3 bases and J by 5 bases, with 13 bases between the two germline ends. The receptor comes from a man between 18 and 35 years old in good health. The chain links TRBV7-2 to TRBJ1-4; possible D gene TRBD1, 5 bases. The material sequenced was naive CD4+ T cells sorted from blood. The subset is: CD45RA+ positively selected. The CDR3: CASSLRLTVNEKLFF. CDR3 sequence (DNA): TGTGCCAGCAGCTTGAGATTGACAGTAAATGAAAAACTGTTTTTT.